Listed here are 19 T cell receptor beta chains from one sample, sequenced in a study of T cell repertoires in cytomegalovirus infection. One entry per CDR3 protein, called by TCRdb with MiXCR from the reads. The table has roughly 640,000 distinct CDR3 sequences, approximately 25% seen once. Sequences were obtained from CD8+ T cells from PBMCs. The source is a human donor in good health (CMV status not recorded). Some clones in this sample may be carry-over from other donors' samples.

The sample holds a few counts of this clonotype. The gene calls are TRBV6-5 and TRBJ2-5; 10 bases are a match to TRBD2. The V segment lost 6 bases and the J segment 1 base; nucleotides outside the gene matches: 5. CDR1 is MNHEY and CDR2 is SVGAGI in the germline V gene. The CDR3 totals 15 residues. DNA of the CDR3: TGTGCCAGCAGCTCAAGCGGGGGGGTCCAAGAGACCCAGTACTTC. Translation: CASSSSGGVQETQYF.

This clonotype was seen more than once but under ten times. The chain joins TRBV27 to TRBJ2-3; 7 bases map to TRBD2. This CDR3 is built from 15 residues. CDR1 and CDR2 (germline): MNHEY, SMNVEV (reference sequence). With V trimmed by 2 bases and J by 5 bases, 7 bases remained unmatched. CDR3 residues: CASSLRGGRVDTQYF. The CDR3 nucleotides read TGTGCCAGCAGTTTACGGGGCGGGAGAGTAGATACGCAGTATTTT.

The rearrangement uses TRBV7-4 and TRBJ2-7; 8 nucleotides match TRBD2. Germline-derived CDR1 and CDR2 are SGHVT and SQSDAQ. V dropped 2 bases and J dropped 2; count of bases not matched to a gene: 5. The CDR3 sequence is 15 residues long. CDR3 nucleotide sequence: TGTGCCAGCAGCTTAAGGACTAGCCCTCCCTACGAGCAGTACGTC. As protein: CASSLRTSPPYEQYV.

CDR3 bases: TGCGCCAGCAGCTTGTGGAGCGTTAGCACAGATACGCAGTATTTT. This translates into CASSLWSVSTDTQYF. The chain joins TRBV5-1 to TRBJ2-3; D unresolved. The CDR3 is made up of 15 amino acids. In germline, CDR1 is SGHRS, CDR2 YFSETQ. V lost 1 base, J lost 0 bases, and 9 bases lay in between.

This clonotype was observed a few times. The chain links TRBV29-1 to TRBJ2-3; D gene uncertain. Trimming removed 4 bases at V and 10 bases at J, with 15 bases between. The CDR3 length is 12 residues. Germline V gives CDR1 SQVTM, CDR2 ANQGSEA. DNA of the CDR3: TGCAGCGTTGTCGAGGTCCGCGCCGCGCAGTATTTT. This translates into CSVVEVRAAQYF.

The rearrangement joins TRBV25-1 to TRBJ1-6; D uncertain. CDR1 is MGHDK and CDR2 is SYGVNS in the germline V gene. The length of the CDR3 is 15 residues. With 1 base removed from V and 13 bases from J, the gap between germline ends came to 17 bases. This CDR3 reads CASSELGKVLRPLHF. CDR3 nucleotide sequence: TGTGCCAGCAGTGAATTGGGAAAGGTCCTGCGTCCCCTCCACTTT.

This sequence joins TRBV5-6 and TRBJ1-1, with D unresolved. V was pared by 4 bases and J by 2 bases, with 12 bases between. Germline CDR1 and CDR2: SGHDT and YYEEEE. The CDR3 contains 14 residues. CDR3 region: CASSPGVSNTEAFF. Written as DNA, the CDR3 is TGTGCCAGCAGCCCTGGGGTCTCCAACACTGAAGCTTTCTTT.

The chain links TRBV6-6 to TRBJ2-7, with no clear D. The germline gives CDR1 MNHNY, CDR2 SVGAGI (reference sequence). V was cut by 0 bases and J by 1 base, with 16 bases left in between. The CDR3 runs to 17 residues. The CDR3 is CASSYSFNPVESYEQYF. Here the CDR3 DNA reads TGTGCCAGCAGTTACTCGTTTAATCCAGTAGAATCCTACGAGCAGTACTTC.

This clonotype was recorded many times. J is TRBJ2-5 and V is TRBV14; D remains unclear. The V end lost 4 bases, the J end lost 4 bases, and 10 bases lay between the germline ends. This CDR3 has 13 residues. Germline V gene sequence: CDR1 SGHDN, CDR2 FVKESK. CDR3 loop: CASSPNYLETQYF. The CDR3 DNA reads as TGTGCCAGCAGCCCCAACTATTTAGAGACCCAGTACTTC.

This clonotype was picked up many times. The rearrangement uses TRBV6-2 or TRBV6-3 and TRBJ2-7, with TRBD2 as a possible D gene (6 bases). CDR3 size: 15 residues. Germline loops: CDR1 MNHEY, CDR2 SVGEGT. The V end was cut by 6 bases, the J end by 3 bases, with 18 bases between. CDR3 amino acids: CASSDHGSPLYEQYV. The CDR3 DNA reads as TGTGCCAGCAGCGACCACGGGAGTCCTCTCTACGAGCAGTACGTC.

This clonotype turned up a few times. V is TRBV2 and J is TRBJ2-7; TRBD1 matches at 9 bases. CDR1 and CDR2 from the germline V gene are SNHLY and FYNNEI. The length of the CDR3 is 15 residues. V lost 4 bases to trimming and J lost 2 bases; unmatched junction nucleotides: 6. In DNA, the CDR3 is TGTGCCAGCAGTGGGGACAGGGAACTCCCCTACGAGCAGTACGTC. As protein: CASSGDRELPYEQYV.

CDR3 amino acids: CATSTGRSYNEQFF. The CDR3 nucleotides read TGTGCCACCAGTACGGGTAGGTCCTACAATGAGCAGTTCTTC. The chain couples TRBV24-1 to TRBJ2-1; no firm D call. Germline V CDR1 and CDR2: KGHDR, SFDVKD. This CDR3 has 14 amino acids. The ends were cut back, 6 bases at V and 1 base at J, with 9 bases in the middle.

A few counts support this clonotype. The rearrangement joins TRBV29-1 to TRBJ1-1; no clear D gene. V was clipped by 4 bases and J by 4 bases, with 13 bases between them. The length of the CDR3 is 13 residues. From germline, CDR1 is SQVTM and CDR2 ANQGSEA. This chain's CDR3 is CSVGPPRGTEAFF. The DNA for the CDR3 is TGCAGCGTTGGGCCTCCCCGAGGCACTGAAGCTTTCTTT. Filled out from reference TRBV29-1 and TRBJ1-1, the complete variable domain reads SAVISQKPSRDICQRGTSLTIQCQVDSQVTMMFWYRQQPGQSLTLIATANQGSEATYESGFVIDKFPISRPNLTFSTLTVSNMSPEDSSIYLCSVGPPRGTEAFFGQGTRLTVV.

This clonotype was observed a handful of times. This chain links TRBV6-1 with TRBJ1-1, with D unresolved. Germline CDR1 and CDR2: MNHNS and SASEGT. This CDR3 comprises 14 residues. V was shortened by 5 bases and J by 2 bases, with 12 bases between the two germline ends. CDR3 nucleotide sequence: TGTGCCAGCAGTTACCAAAGGGTTAACACTGAAGCTTTCTTT. Amino acid sequence: CASSYQRVNTEAFF.

This clonotype was seen a handful of times. The V gene is TRBV20-1, the J gene TRBJ2-5, with 9 bases matching TRBD2. CDR1 and CDR2 (germline): DFQATT, SNEGSKA (reference sequence). The V and J ends lost 6 bases and 6 bases, in that order; junction bases with no gene match: 11. CDR3 length equals 14 residues. The CDR3 here is CSAEPGTSMKTQYF. The CDR3 nucleotides read TGCAGTGCAGAGCCCGGGACTAGCATGAAGACCCAGTACTTC.

There are many counts of this clonotype. The chain carries TRBV2 and TRBJ2-7, with D perhaps assigned TRBD1 or TRBD2 (5 bases each). In germline, CDR1 is SNHLY, CDR2 FYNNEI. The CDR3 extends over 14 amino acids. CDR3 sequence reads: CASSRPGGRENFRV. For the CDR3, the DNA is TGTGCCAGCAGCCGGCCTGGAGGCAGGGAGAATTTCAGGGTC.

The CDR3 protein is CSVSPITGDQGYTF. The CDR3, as DNA: TGCAGCGTTTCTCCGATTACAGGGGACCAGGGCTACACCTTC. The chain links TRBV29-1 to TRBJ1-2; TRBD1 agrees at 7 bases. This CDR3 is built from 14 residues. Germline loops: CDR1 SQVTM, CDR2 ANQGSEA. V lost 5 bases to trimming and J lost 8 bases; unmatched junction nucleotides: 14.

This clonotype was seen many times. This chain joins TRBV7-2 and TRBJ1-6; 9 bases agree with TRBD1. Trimming removed 5 bases from V and 10 bases from J; junction bases left unmatched: 6. Germline CDR1 reads SGHTA; CDR2 reads FQGNSA. The CDR3 extends over 14 amino acids. The CDR3 here is CASSPQGAASPLHF. For the CDR3, the DNA is TGTGCCAGCAGCCCACAGGGGGCTGCCTCACCCCTCCACTTT. Full variable domain (outside the CDR3, taken from reference TRBV7-2 and TRBJ1-6): GAGVSQSPSNKVTEKGKDVELRCDPISGHTALYWYRQSLGQGLEFLIYFQGNSAPDKSGLPSDRFSAERTGGSVSTLTIQRTQQEDSAVYLCASSPQGAASPLHFGNGTRLTVT.

This rearrangement joins TRBV5-5 to TRBJ2-2; 7 bases map to TRBD2. The CDR3 has 12 amino acids. Unmatched junction bases numbered 3, after V lost 10 bases and J lost 3 bases. Germline CDR1 SGHKS, CDR2 YYEKEE (reference sequence). This CDR3 is CAVRGDTGELFF. CDR3 sequence (DNA): TGTGCCGTTCGGGGGGACACCGGGGAGCTGTTTTTT.